A single sample is the source of the 8 T cell receptor beta chains below, sequenced in a study of T cell responses to AZD1222 COVID-19 vaccine. Generated by immunoSEQ multiplex PCR, the TCRdb table keeps only in-frame clones and is missing some. Of about 120,000 clones listed, 90% are singletons. The input for sequencing was peripheral blood, taken 28 days after the second dose of the MenACWY control vaccine. The receptors come from an adult who received the MenACWY meningococcal vaccine as a control.

The chain combines TRBV28 with TRBJ1-5, with 8 bases that match TRBD1. The CDR3 totals 17 residues. The V gene's germline CDR1 is MDHEN and CDR2 SYDVKM. After removal of 4 bases from V and 1 base from J, the junction contained 9 bases not matched to a gene. The CDR3 sequence is CASSSLQGAGSNQPQHF. CDR3 DNA sequence: TGTGCCAGCAGTTCCCTCCAGGGGGCGGGAAGCAATCAGCCCCAGCATTTT.

This sequence joins TRBV29-1 and TRBJ1-1; possibly TRBD1 for D (5 bases). The length of the CDR3 is 13 residues. In germline, CDR1 is SQVTM, CDR2 ANQGSEA. V was cut by 4 bases and J by 3 bases, with 12 bases left in between. The CDR3 nucleotides read TGCAGCGTTGGGAGGGGTTCGGACACTGAAGCTTTCTTT. It is translated as CSVGRGSDTEAFF.

This chain joins TRBV7-9 and TRBJ2-7; D is possibly TRBD1 (5 bases). The CDR3 covers 14 residues. Germline V CDR1 and CDR2: SEHNR, FQNEAQ (reference sequence). The ends were cut back, 5 bases at V and 3 bases at J, with 14 bases in the middle. This chain's CDR3 is CASSESQVIYEQYF. The CDR3 nucleotides are TGTGCCAGCAGCGAATCACAGGTCATCTACGAGCAGTACTTC.

The chain links TRBV4-3 to TRBJ1-3; D ambiguous. CDR3 length: 17 residues. V lost 0 bases, J lost 2 bases, and 14 bases lay in between. Germline V gives CDR1 LGHNA, CDR2 YSLEER. The CDR3 loop reads CASSQDIPGATGNTIYF. The CDR3 bases are TGCGCCAGCAGCCAAGACATTCCGGGAGCTACTGGAAACACCATATATTTT.

V usage is TRBV28 and J usage is TRBJ2-2; D may be TRBD1 (6 bases). CDR1 and CDR2 (germline): MDHEN, SYDVKM. V was trimmed by 7 bases and J by 7 bases, leaving 19 bases between them. This CDR3 has 15 residues. The CDR3 spells CASTAALGAGGELFF. The CDR3, as DNA: TGTGCCAGCACCGCGGCCCTGGGGGCGGGCGGGGAGCTGTTTTTT.

The gene calls are TRBV2 and TRBJ1-2, with 9 bases matching TRBD1. The V gene's germline CDR1 is SNHLY and CDR2 FYNNEI. The CDR3 runs to 13 residues. After removal of 5 bases from V and 6 bases from J, the junction contained 4 bases not matched to a gene. The CDR3 region is CASSPQGADGYTF. The CDR3 nucleotides read TGTGCCAGCAGTCCACAGGGGGCCGATGGCTACACCTTC.

The V and J genes are TRBV9 and TRBJ2-3; 13 bases map to TRBD2. V trimming: 3 bases; J trimming: 1 base; junction bases outside the gene matches: 8. Per the germline V gene, CDR1 is SGDLS and CDR2 is YYNGEE. This CDR3 is 18 amino acids long. For the CDR3, the DNA is TGTGCCAGCAGCGCGACTAGCGGGGGGTCGTTGGGCACAGATACGCAGTATTTT. This sequence encodes CASSATSGGSLGTDTQYF.

This clone has only one observation. This rearrangement joins TRBV9 to TRBJ2-3; 10 bases map to TRBD2. The ends lost 1 base at V and 5 bases at J; junction bases unmatched: 4. This CDR3 is built from 15 residues. Germline assignment: CDR1 SGDLS and CDR2 YYNGEE. CDR3 DNA sequence: TGTGCCAGCAGCGTAAATCTAGCGGGAGAAGATACGCAGTATTTT. It yields the protein CASSVNLAGEDTQYF.